This T cell receptor beta chain was identified during a study of blood T cell repertoires in COVID-19. Overall study context: Acute-phase and convalescent COVID-19 samples originated in the United States, Italy and Spain. PBMCs, B-cell-depleted T cells, or T cells provided the cDNA or gDNA that made up the material.

This CDR3 has 13 residues. Germline V gene data show CDR1 as SQVTM and CDR2 as ANQGSEA. Trimming left V 6 bases short and J 3 bases short, with 15 bases between. The authors' processing: Estimation of nucleated cell counts was performed using reference gene primer amplification. Sequencing used immunoSEQ multiplex PCR; TCRdb keeps in-frame clones, though not all of them. Clone size and V and J calls were adopted from that table, with D and trimming inferred from the DNA. The data contain around 320,000 clones, 70% to 90% of them singletons. Sequencing used peripheral blood. This clonotype originated in a woman in her twenties or thirties who had recovered from COVID-19. V usage is TRBV29-1 and J usage is TRBJ2-7; a possible D gene is TRBD2 (5 bases). The CDR3 DNA reads TGCAGCGTGCTACTAGAAGGGAGCTACGAGCAGTACTTC. This sequence encodes CSVLLEGSYEQYF.